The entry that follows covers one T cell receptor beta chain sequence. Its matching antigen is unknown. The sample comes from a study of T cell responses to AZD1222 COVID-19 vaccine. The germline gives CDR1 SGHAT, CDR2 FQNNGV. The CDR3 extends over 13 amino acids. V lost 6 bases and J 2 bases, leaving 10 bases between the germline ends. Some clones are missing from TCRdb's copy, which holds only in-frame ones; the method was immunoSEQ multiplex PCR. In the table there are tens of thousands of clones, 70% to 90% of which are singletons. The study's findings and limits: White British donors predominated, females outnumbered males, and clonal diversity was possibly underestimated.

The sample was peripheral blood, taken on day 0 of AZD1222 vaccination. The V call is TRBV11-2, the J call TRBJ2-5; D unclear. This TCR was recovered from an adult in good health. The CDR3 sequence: CASSGSLQETQYF. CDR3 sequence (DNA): TGTGCCAGCAGTGGAAGCTTACAAGAGACCCAGTACTTC. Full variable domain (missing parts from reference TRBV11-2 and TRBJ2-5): EAGVAQSPRYKIIEKRQSVAFWCNPISGHATLYWYQQILGQGPKLLIQFQNNGVVDDSQLPKDRFSAERLKGVDSTLKIQPAKLEDSAVYLCASSGSLQETQYFGPGTRLLVL.